This T cell receptor beta chain appears in the sequencing data of a study of cytomegalovirus exposure and HLA in healthy donors. Study background: There were 117 million unique TCR beta sequences, drawn from approximately 180 million T cells, in an earlier analysis. The early release's HLA-typed donors yielded tens of millions of unique TCRs. Genotyping showed roughly 81% of some 400 donors falling in the Caucasian-associated ancestry cluster.

Germline lookup yields CDR1 KGHSH and CDR2 LQKENI. V lost 2 bases, J lost 4 bases, and 11 bases lay in between. The CDR3 consists of 14 residues. PCR used 60 Vbeta primers and 13 Jbeta primers. Method: immunoSEQ multiplex PCR; TCRdb's copy keeps in-frame clones and lacks some. This repertoire shows about 180,000 clones, just over 75% found once; its top ten account for around 1.5%. The TCR comes from a woman under 40 in good health and CMV-seropositive. Sequenced: PBMCs. This chain links TRBV18 with TRBJ2-5, with a weak D call TRBD1 (5 bases). The CDR3 sequence: CASSPIRGPETQYF. CDR3 coding DNA: TGTGCCAGCTCACCAATTAGGGGTCCAGAGACCCAGTACTTC.